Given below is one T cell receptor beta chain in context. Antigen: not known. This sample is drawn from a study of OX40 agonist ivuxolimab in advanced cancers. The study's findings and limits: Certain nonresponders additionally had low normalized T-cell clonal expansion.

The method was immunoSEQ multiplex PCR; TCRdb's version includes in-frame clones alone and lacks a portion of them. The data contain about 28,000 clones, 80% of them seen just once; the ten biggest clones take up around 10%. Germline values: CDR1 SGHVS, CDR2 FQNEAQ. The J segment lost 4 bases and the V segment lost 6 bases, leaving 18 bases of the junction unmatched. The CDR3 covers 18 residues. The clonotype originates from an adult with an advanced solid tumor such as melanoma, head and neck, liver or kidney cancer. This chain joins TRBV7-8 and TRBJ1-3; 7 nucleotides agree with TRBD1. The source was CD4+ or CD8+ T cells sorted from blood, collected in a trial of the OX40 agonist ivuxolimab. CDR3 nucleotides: TGTGCCAGCAGTCGGGGAGTCACCGGGACAGTGGAGGGAAACACCATATATTTT. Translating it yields CASSRGVTGTVEGNTIYF.